Listed here are 17 T cell receptor beta chains from one sample, sequenced in a study of blood T cell repertoires in COVID-19. Assay: immunoSEQ multiplex PCR; the TCRdb copy retains only in-frame clones and omits some. The table shows under 450,000 clones, with approximately 89% occurring only once. Material for sequencing was PBMCs or T cells enriched from blood (not recorded which). The receptors come from a man aged 25 to 40 who had recovered from COVID-19.

The chain couples TRBV12-5 to TRBJ1-1; no clear D. The V end lost 1 base, the J end lost 0 bases, and 12 bases lay between the germline ends. Per the germline V gene, CDR1 is LGHNT and CDR2 is FRNRAP. This CDR3 region has 16 residues. The CDR3 here is CASGLGRGNMNTEAFF. The CDR3 DNA follows: TGTGCTAGTGGTTTGGGCCGCGGTAACATGAACACTGAAGCTTTCTTT.

V is TRBV15 and J is TRBJ1-1; D ambiguous. V lost 0 bases and J 3 bases, leaving 5 bases between the germline ends. Per the germline V gene, CDR1 is LNHNV and CDR2 is YYDKDF (reference sequence). This CDR3 has 13 residues. CDR3 nucleotides: TGTGCCACCAGCAGAGATCGGTACACTGAAGCTTTCTTT. Encoded protein: CATSRDRYTEAFF.

V usage is TRBV19 and J usage is TRBJ1-5; 7 positions agree with TRBD1. V trimming: 6 bases; J trimming: 5 bases; junction bases outside the gene matches: 7. CDR3 length: 14 amino acids. Germline loops: CDR1 LNHDA, CDR2 SQIVND (reference sequence). The CDR3 sequence is CASRLRTGDQPQHF. Here the CDR3 DNA reads TGTGCCAGTAGGCTAAGGACAGGCGATCAGCCCCAGCATTTT. The variable domain in full, with the rest retrieved from reference TRBV19 and TRBJ1-5, is DGGITQSPKYLFRKEGQNVTLSCEQNLNHDAMYWYRQDPGQGLRLIYYSQIVNDFQKGDIAEGYSVSREKKESFPLTVTSAQKNPTAFYLCASRLRTGDQPQHFGDGTRLSIL.

This chain links TRBV9 with TRBJ2-1, with a tentative D call TRBD2 (5 bases). CDR1 is SGDLS and CDR2 is YYNGEE in the germline V gene. The CDR3 consists of 16 residues. V lost 0 bases and J lost 4, with 14 bases in between. CDR3 region: CASSVEALAGYNEQFF. In nucleotides, the CDR3 is TGTGCCAGCAGCGTAGAGGCGCTAGCAGGTTACAATGAGCAGTTCTTC.

This clone appeared a single time. The J gene is TRBJ2-1, the V gene TRBV10-3; D is undetermined. Germline V gives CDR1 ENHRY, CDR2 SYGVKD. The CDR3 sequence is 13 residues long. The V gene lost 2 bases and the J gene lost 5 bases, with 7 bases spanning the gap. The CDR3 bases are TGTGCCATCAGTGAGGACATTAACAATGAGCAGTTCTTC. Its protein is CAISEDINNEQFF.

This clone was detected only once. This chain links TRBV7-2 with TRBJ2-3; 8 bases match TRBD2. CDR3 length: 16 residues. With 3 bases clipped from V and 0 bases from J, the junction kept 5 bases outside the gene matches. Germline lookup yields CDR1 SGHTA and CDR2 FQGNSA. The CDR3: CASSFGTGGSTDTQYF. The CDR3, as DNA: TGTGCCAGCAGCTTCGGGACGGGGGGGAGCACAGATACGCAGTATTTT. Using reference TRBV7-2 and TRBJ2-3 for the parts outside the CDR3, the full variable domain is GAGVSQSPSNKVTEKGKDVELRCDPISGHTALYWYRQSLGQGLEFLIYFQGNSAPDKSGLPSDRFSAERTGGSVSTLTIQRTQQEDSAVYLCASSFGTGGSTDTQYFGPGTRLTVL.

This clone was detected only once. The chain has TRBV14 and TRBJ1-3; D is possibly TRBD1 (6 bases). The CDR3 consists of 16 residues. Between the trimmed V and J ends, which lost 3 bases and 0 bases, there was a span of 12 bases. Germline V gene data show CDR1 as SGHDN and CDR2 as FVKESK. CDR3 loop: CASSHAGGSSGNTIYF. The DNA for the CDR3 is TGTGCCAGCAGCCATGCGGGGGGCAGCTCTGGAAACACCATATATTTT.

The genes are TRBV2 and TRBJ1-6; 7 bases fit TRBD1. The CDR3 spans 16 residues. Germline lookup yields CDR1 SNHLY and CDR2 FYNNEI. J was trimmed by 6 bases and V by 2 bases; bases with no gene match: 7. In DNA form, the CDR3 reads TGTGCCAGCAGTGAAAACAGGGGCGACCTTAATTCACCCCTCCACTTT. Translation gives CASSENRGDLNSPLHF. Based on the CDR3 plus reference TRBV2 and TRBJ1-6, the full variable domain is EPEVTQTPSHQVTQMGQEVILRCVPISNHLYFYWYRQILGQKVEFLVSFYNNEISEKSEIFDDQFSVERPDGSNFTLKIRSTKLEDSAMYFCASSENRGDLNSPLHFGNGTRLTVT.

The V gene is TRBV6-5, the J gene TRBJ2-3; 10 bases fit TRBD1. The germline CDR1 and CDR2 sequences are MNHEY and SVGAGI. CDR3 length equals 14 residues. J gave up 5 bases and V 7 bases, and 6 bases lay outside the gene matches. The CDR3: CASKRDRGRDTQYF. The CDR3 bases are TGTGCCAGCAAGAGGGACAGGGGTCGAGATACGCAGTATTTT.

The rearrangement uses TRBV19 and TRBJ2-7; 7 nucleotides line up with TRBD1. V lost 0 bases to trimming and J lost 4 bases; unmatched junction nucleotides: 3. This CDR3 has 14 amino acids. Germline V gene lookup returns CDR1 LNHDA and CDR2 SQIVND (reference sequence). The CDR3, as DNA: TGTGCCAGTAGTATAGAGTTACAGGGGTACGAGCAGTACTTC. As protein: CASSIELQGYEQYF.

The chain has TRBV6-5 and TRBJ2-7; tentatively, D is TRBD1 (6 bases). Germline CDR1 reads MNHEY; CDR2 reads SVGAGI. V was cut by 6 bases and J by 3 bases, with 15 bases left in between. The CDR3 totals 14 residues. CDR3 DNA: TGTGCCAGCAGGCCTACAGGGTATGGCTACGAGCAGTACTTC. This codes for CASRPTGYGYEQYF.

The chain is built from TRBV11-2 and TRBJ2-2; D may be TRBD1 (5 bases). Trimming pared 6 bases from V and 4 bases from J, leaving 15 bases between. Germline CDR1 reads SGHAT; CDR2 reads FQNNGV. The CDR3 consists of 15 residues. For the CDR3, the DNA is TGTGCCAGCAGGTGGGGCTCGGACCCCACCGGGGAGCTGTTTTTT. It encodes CASRWGSDPTGELFF.

This clone occurred once. This sequence joins TRBV7-2 and TRBJ1-1, with TRBD1 matching over 10 bases. Germline trimming cut 5 bases from V and 4 bases from J; bases unmatched to any gene: 4. The CDR3 loop spans 14 amino acids. In germline, CDR1 is SGHTA, CDR2 FQGNSA. This CDR3 reads CASSQRTGGTEAFF. CDR3 bases: TGTGCCAGCAGCCAACGGACAGGGGGCACTGAAGCTTTCTTT.

This rearrangement joins TRBV19 to TRBJ1-2; D is ambiguous. CDR1 is LNHDA and CDR2 is SQIVND in the germline V gene (reference sequence). The CDR3 spans 14 residues. V lost 3 bases, J lost 4 bases, and 12 bases lay in between. As DNA, the CDR3 is TGTGCCAGTAGTATGGGCGGGTGGAGCTATGGCTACACCTTC. Translation gives CASSMGGWSYGYTF.

There are a few counts of this clone. The chain carries TRBV7-2 and TRBJ1-2, with 10 bases matching TRBD1. The germline gives CDR1 SGHTA, CDR2 FQGNSA. This CDR3 has 15 residues. Unmatched junction bases numbered 6, after V lost 1 base and J lost 7 bases. The CDR3 DNA follows: TGTGCCAGCAGCTTAGGACAGGGGGCGTATCGTGGCTACACCTTC. This sequence encodes CASSLGQGAYRGYTF.

The V call is TRBV5-4, the J call TRBJ1-2, with D unresolved. Trimming stripped 4 bases from V and 4 bases from J, with 11 bases between. This CDR3 spans 13 amino acids. Germline lookup yields CDR1 SGHNT and CDR2 YYREEE (reference sequence). Here the CDR3 reads CASSTTEIYGYTF. The DNA for the CDR3 is TGTGCCAGCAGCACCACAGAGATCTATGGCTACACCTTC.

This sequence joins TRBV4-3 and TRBJ1-3; tentative D call: TRBD1 (5 bases). V lost 0 bases to trimming and J lost 0 bases, with 9 bases between them. The CDR3 consists of 16 residues. In germline, CDR1 is LGHNA, CDR2 YSLEER. In DNA form, the CDR3 reads TGCGCCAGCAGCCAAGAGGAGACAGTCTCTGGAAACACCATATATTTT. It specifies CASSQEETVSGNTIYF.